The clone carrying this TCR beta chain was detected once. TCRdb's table, derived via immunoSEQ multiplex PCR, lists solely in-frame clones and lacks some. The sample consists of about 120,000 clones, roughly 89% of them appearing once. V lost 0 bases, J lost 4 bases, and 5 bases stayed unmatched. CDR1 is SQVTM, CDR2 ANQGSEA, per germline. The CDR3 covers 14 residues. The data were taken from a study of control samples from healthy donors and cancer patients. The sequence was collected from a man younger than 40 in good health. This chain links TRBV29-1 with TRBJ2-5; 7 bases are shared with TRBD2. Sequenced sample: blood. As DNA, the CDR3 is TGCAGCGTTGAAGACCTGGGGGAGGGAGAGACCCAGTACTTC. It is translated as CSVEDLGEGETQYF.